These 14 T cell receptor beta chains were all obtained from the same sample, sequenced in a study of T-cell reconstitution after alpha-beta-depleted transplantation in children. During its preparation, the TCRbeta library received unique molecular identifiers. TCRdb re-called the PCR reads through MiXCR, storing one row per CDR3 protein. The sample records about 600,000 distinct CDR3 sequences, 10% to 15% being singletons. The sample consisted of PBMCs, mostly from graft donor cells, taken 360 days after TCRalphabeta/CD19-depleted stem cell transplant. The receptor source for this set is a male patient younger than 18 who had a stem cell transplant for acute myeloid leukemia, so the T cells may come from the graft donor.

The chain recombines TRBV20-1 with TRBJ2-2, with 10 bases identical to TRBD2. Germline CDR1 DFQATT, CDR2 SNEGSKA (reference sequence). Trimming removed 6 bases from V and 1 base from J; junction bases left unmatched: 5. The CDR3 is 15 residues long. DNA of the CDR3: TGCAGTGCGCGCGGACTAGCGGAGAACACCGGGGAGCTGTTTTTT. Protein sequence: CSARGLAENTGELFF.

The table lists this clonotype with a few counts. This CDR3 is CASSFDKYNEQFF. CDR3 bases: TGCGCCAGCAGCTTTGACAAGTACAATGAGCAGTTCTTC. The chain is built from TRBV5-1 and TRBJ2-1, with no clear D. Deletions cut 2 bases from V and 4 bases from J, with 7 bases between. The CDR3 has 13 residues. Germline CDR1 SGHRS, CDR2 YFSETQ.

The CDR3 DNA sequence: TGCGCCAGCAGCGTGGACGGGCCCTACGAGCAGTACTTC. Its translation is CASSVDGPYEQYF. The genes are TRBV5-1 and TRBJ2-7; D ambiguous. Per germline, CDR1 SGHRS and CDR2 YFSETQ. V was clipped by 4 bases and J by 2 bases, with 10 bases between them. The CDR3 is 13 amino acids.

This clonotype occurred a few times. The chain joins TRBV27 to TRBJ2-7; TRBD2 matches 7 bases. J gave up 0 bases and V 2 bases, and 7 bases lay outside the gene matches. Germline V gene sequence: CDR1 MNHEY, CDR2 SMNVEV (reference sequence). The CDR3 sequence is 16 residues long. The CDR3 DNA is TGTGCCAGCAGTTTACTTTCGCCGGGGGGCTCCTACGAGCAGTACTTC. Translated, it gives CASSLLSPGGSYEQYF.

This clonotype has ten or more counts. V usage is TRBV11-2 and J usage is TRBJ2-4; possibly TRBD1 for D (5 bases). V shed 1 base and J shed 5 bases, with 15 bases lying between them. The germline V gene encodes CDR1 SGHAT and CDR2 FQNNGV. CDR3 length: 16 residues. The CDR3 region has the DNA TGTGCCAGCAGCTTAGTTACAGGAGCAGTTGAAAACATTCAGTACTTC. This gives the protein CASSLVTGAVENIQYF. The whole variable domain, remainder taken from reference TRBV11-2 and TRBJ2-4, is EAGVAQSPRYKIIEKRQSVAFWCNPISGHATLYWYQQILGQGPKLLIQFQNNGVVDDSQLPKDRFSAERLKGVDSTLKIQPAKLEDSAVYLCASSLVTGAVENIQYFGAGTRLSVL.

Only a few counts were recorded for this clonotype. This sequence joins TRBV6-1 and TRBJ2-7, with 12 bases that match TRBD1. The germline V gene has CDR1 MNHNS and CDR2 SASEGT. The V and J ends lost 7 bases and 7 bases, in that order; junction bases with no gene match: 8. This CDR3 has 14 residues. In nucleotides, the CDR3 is TGTGCCAGCAATAGGGGACAGGGGGCGCGAGAGCAGTACTTC. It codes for CASNRGQGAREQYF.

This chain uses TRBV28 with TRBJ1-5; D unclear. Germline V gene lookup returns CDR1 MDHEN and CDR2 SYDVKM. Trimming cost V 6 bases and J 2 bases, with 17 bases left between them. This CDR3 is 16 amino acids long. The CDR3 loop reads CASRTSGSGGNQPQHF. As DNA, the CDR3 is TGTGCCAGCAGAACCTCGGGGAGTGGTGGCAATCAGCCCCAGCATTTT. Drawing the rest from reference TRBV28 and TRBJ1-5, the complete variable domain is DVKVTQSSRYLVKRTGEKVFLECVQDMDHENMFWYRQDPGLGLRLIYFSYDVKMKEKGDIPEGYSVSREKKERFSLILESASTNQTSMYLCASRTSGSGGNQPQHFGDGTRLSIL.

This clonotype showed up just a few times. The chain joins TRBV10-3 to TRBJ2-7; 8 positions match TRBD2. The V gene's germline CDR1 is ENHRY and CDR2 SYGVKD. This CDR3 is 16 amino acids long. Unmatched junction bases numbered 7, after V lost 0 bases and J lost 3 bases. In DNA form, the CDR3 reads TGTGCCATCAGTGAGTCATTCGCGGGAGGCTACTACGAGCAGTACTTC. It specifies CAISESFAGGYYEQYF.

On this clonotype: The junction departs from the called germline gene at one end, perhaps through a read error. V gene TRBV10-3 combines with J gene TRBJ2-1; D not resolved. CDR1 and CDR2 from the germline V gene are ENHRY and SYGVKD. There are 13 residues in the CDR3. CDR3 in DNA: TGTGCCATCAATGAGCCGAAATACAATGAGCAGTTCTTC. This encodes CAINEPKYNEQFF.

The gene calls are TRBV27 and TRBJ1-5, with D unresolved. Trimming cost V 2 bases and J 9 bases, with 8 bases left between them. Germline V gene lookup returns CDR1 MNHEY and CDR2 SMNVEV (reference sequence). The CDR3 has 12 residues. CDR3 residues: CASSLPGWPQHF. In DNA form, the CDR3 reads TGTGCCAGCAGTTTACCGGGTTGGCCCCAGCATTTT.

CDR3 nucleotides: TGCGCGGCGACCGGAAGCTCCTACAATGAGCAGTTCTTC. Translated, it gives CAATGSSYNEQFF. This sequence joins TRBV29-1 and TRBJ2-1; D not resolved. The CDR3 is 13 residues long. Germline CDR1 SQVTM, CDR2 ANQGSEA.

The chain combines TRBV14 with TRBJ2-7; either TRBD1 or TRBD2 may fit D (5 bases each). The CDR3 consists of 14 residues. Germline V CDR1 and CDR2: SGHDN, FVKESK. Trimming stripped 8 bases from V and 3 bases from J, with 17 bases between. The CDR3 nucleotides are TGTGCCAGCGCAAGGGCAGGGAGAGGCTACGAGCAGTACTTC. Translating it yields CASARAGRGYEQYF.

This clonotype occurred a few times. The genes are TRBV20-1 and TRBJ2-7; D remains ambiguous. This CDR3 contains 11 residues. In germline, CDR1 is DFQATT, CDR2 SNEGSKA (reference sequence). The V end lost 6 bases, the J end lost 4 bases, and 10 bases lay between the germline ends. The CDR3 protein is CSAHHTYEQYF. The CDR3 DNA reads TGCAGTGCCCATCACACTTACGAGCAGTACTTC.

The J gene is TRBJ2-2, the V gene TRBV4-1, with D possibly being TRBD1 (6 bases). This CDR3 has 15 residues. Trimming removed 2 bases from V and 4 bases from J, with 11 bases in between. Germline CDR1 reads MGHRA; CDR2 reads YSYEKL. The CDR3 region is CASSQSGVSTGELFF. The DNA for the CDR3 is TGCGCCAGCAGCCAATCAGGGGTGTCCACCGGGGAGCTGTTTTTT.